Below are 30 T cell receptor beta chains sequenced from a single sample in a study of T-cell reconstitution after alpha-beta-depleted transplantation in children. What these receptors recognize is not known. The TCRbeta library was prepared with unique molecular identifiers. TCRdb reanalysed the PCR reads using MiXCR and keeps one entry per CDR3 protein. The sample includes around 270,000 distinct CDR3 sequences, 6% to 10% of them seen just once. Findings of the study overall: A year post-transplant, T-cell counts and diversity derived mostly from newly produced T cells.

The specimen comprised peripheral blood, sampled 360 days after TCRalphabeta/CD19-depleted stem cell transplant. The receptors derive from a female patient between 2 and 15 years old who had a stem cell transplant for Fanconi anemia, so the T cells may come from the graft donor.

In this sample, this clonotype turned up a few times. This rearrangement joins TRBV20-1 to TRBJ2-2; tentative D call: TRBD1 (5 bases). CDR3 length: 14 residues. Germline V CDR1 and CDR2: DFQATT, SNEGSKA (reference sequence). Trimming cost V 3 bases and J 1 base, with 9 bases left between them. CDR3 DNA: TGCAGTGCTAGGGGGCAGCTGAACACCGGGGAGCTGTTTTTT. Amino acid sequence: CSARGQLNTGELFF.

In its sample, this clonotype was seen many times. The chain employs TRBV7-2 and TRBJ1-2; D remains unclear. V was clipped by 1 base and J by 8 bases, with 11 bases between them. The V gene's germline CDR1 is SGHTA and CDR2 FQGNSA. The CDR3 spans 13 residues. The chain's CDR3 is CASSLGRGSGYTF. CDR3 sequence (DNA): TGTGCCAGCAGCTTAGGTCGGGGTTCCGGCTACACCTTC.

The gene calls are TRBV25-1 and TRBJ2-3; no firm D call. V lost 8 bases, J lost 0 bases, and 9 bases lay in between. This CDR3 contains 13 residues. From germline, CDR1 is MGHDK and CDR2 SYGVNS. CDR3 in amino acids: CASGKGSTDTQYF. The CDR3, as DNA: TGTGCCAGCGGGAAAGGGAGCACAGATACGCAGTATTTT.

This clonotype was picked up many times. This chain uses TRBV18 with TRBJ2-3; D is undetermined. The CDR3 totals 13 residues. Trimming removed 2 bases from V and 0 bases from J, with 3 bases in between. Germline V CDR1 and CDR2: KGHSH, LQKENI. For the CDR3, the DNA is TGTGCCAGCTCACCAAACAGCACAGATACGCAGTATTTT. Protein: CASSPNSTDTQYF.

This chain links TRBV5-1 with TRBJ1-6, with D hard to call. V was cut by 2 bases and J by 7 bases, with 16 bases left in between. Germline assignment: CDR1 SGHRS and CDR2 YFSETQ. CDR3 length equals 16 residues. CDR3: CASSLTSRSGNSPLHF. The CDR3 DNA sequence: TGCGCCAGCAGCTTAACGTCCAGGAGCGGGAATTCACCCCTCCACTTT.

This clonotype came up many times. The chain uses TRBV7-2 and TRBJ2-3; D is undetermined. There are 15 residues in the CDR3. Germline V gives CDR1 SGHTA, CDR2 FQGNSA. V gave up 1 base and J gave up 2 bases, with 10 bases separating them. DNA for the CDR3: TGTGCCAGCAGCTTAGAGGCCGGGTCCACAGATACGCAGTATTTT. This encodes CASSLEAGSTDTQYF.

This clonotype turned up a few times. In DNA, the CDR3 is TGCAGTGCTTCGACAGGGGCGAACACTGAAGCTTTCTTT. This codes for CSASTGANTEAFF. V and J are TRBV20-1 and TRBJ1-1; 8 nucleotides align to TRBD1. This CDR3 is 13 amino acids long. V was clipped by 5 bases and J by 1 base; unmatched bases: 3. CDR1 is DFQATT and CDR2 is SNEGSKA in the germline V gene (reference sequence).

This clonotype was counted ten times or more. The genes are TRBV2 and TRBJ2-1; D may correspond to TRBD1 or TRBD2 (5 bases each). Trimming pared 4 bases from V and 11 bases from J, leaving 9 bases between. The CDR3 is 11 amino acids. Germline lookup yields CDR1 SNHLY and CDR2 FYNNEI. CDR3 sequence: CASSAPGQQFF. CDR3 nucleotides: TGTGCCAGCAGTGCCCCGGGGCAGCAGTTCTTC. Full variable domain (missing parts from reference TRBV2 and TRBJ2-1): EPEVTQTPSHQVTQMGQEVILRCVPISNHLYFYWYRQILGQKVEFLVSFYNNEISEKSEIFDDQFSVERPDGSNFTLKIRSTKLEDSAMYFCASSAPGQQFFGPGTRLTVL.

This clonotype was recorded many times. J is TRBJ2-1 and V is TRBV6-2 or TRBV6-3; TRBD2 might be the D (5 bases). Trimming cost V 3 bases and J 10 bases, with 19 bases left between them. CDR3 length: 15 amino acids. Germline V CDR1 and CDR2: MNHEY, SVGEGT. In DNA, the CDR3 is TGTGCCAGCAGTTATCGCCGGTGGCTGGGAGAAGAGCAGTTCTTC. This gives the protein CASSYRRWLGEEQFF.

This CDR3 reads CASKIQGNEQFF. DNA for the CDR3: TGTGCCAGCAAAATACAGGGGAATGAGCAGTTCTTC. The chain recombines TRBV28 with TRBJ2-1; 7 bases fit TRBD1. This CDR3 contains 12 residues. The V gene end was trimmed by 7 bases and the J gene end by 7 bases; junction bases not matched to a gene: 4. Germline CDR1 reads MDHEN; CDR2 reads SYDVKM.

This clonotype was seen many times. The J gene is TRBJ1-6, the V gene TRBV12-3 or TRBV12-4; D not certain. The CDR3 has 13 residues. The V end was cut by 6 bases, the J end by 9 bases, with 12 bases between. The DNA of the CDR3 is TGTGCCAGCAGCTCCCACTCGGGTTCACCCCTCCACTTT. The encoded protein is CASSSHSGSPLHF.

This clonotype was detected only a few times. The junction and the germline gene differ at one end; a read error may be behind it. J is TRBJ1-1 and V is TRBV29-1; D is possibly TRBD1 (5 bases). In germline, CDR1 is SQVTM, CDR2 ANQGSEA. There are 13 residues in the CDR3. CDR3 nucleotides: TGCAGCGTTGAGGGGCCCCCGAACACTGAAGCTCTCTTT. Translated: CSVEGPPNTEALF. Variable domain in full (rest from reference TRBV29-1 and TRBJ1-1): SAVISQKPSRDICQRGTSLTIQCQVDSQVTMMFWYRQQPGQSLTLIATANQGSEATYESGFVIDKFPISRPNLTFSTLTVSNMSPEDSSIYLCSVEGPPNTEALFGQGTRLTVV.

This clonotype was seen at least ten times. The chain recombines TRBV29-1 with TRBJ2-1; D ambiguous. The CDR3 has 10 residues. Germline V gene sequence: CDR1 SQVTM, CDR2 ANQGSEA. V was trimmed by 4 bases and J by 9 bases, leaving 7 bases between them. In nucleotides, the CDR3 is TGCAGCGTTGGAGCTTTTGAGCAGTTCTTC. It is translated as CSVGAFEQFF.

The sample holds a few counts of this clonotype. This chain connects TRBV27 to TRBJ2-7, with 7 nucleotides matching TRBD2. Germline CDR1 reads MNHEY; CDR2 reads SMNVEV (reference sequence). Germline trimming cut 5 bases from V and 2 bases from J; bases unmatched to any gene: 6. CDR3 size: 14 residues. The CDR3 nucleotides are TGTGCCAGCAGTGGCGCTAGCGGCCCCTACGAGCAGTACTTC. Translation: CASSGASGPYEQYF.

This clonotype came up many times. The chain joins TRBV2 to TRBJ2-1, with 8 bases that match TRBD1. There are 11 residues in the CDR3. Trimming at V came to 4 bases and at J to 16 bases, leaving 6 bases not matched to a gene. CDR1 SNHLY and CDR2 FYNNEI come from the germline V gene. This CDR3 reads CASSGQGSDFF. CDR3 sequence (DNA): TGTGCCAGCAGTGGACAGGGGAGTGATTTCTTC.

The genes are TRBV11-1 and TRBJ1-2; perhaps TRBD1 as D (6 bases). CDR3 size: 14 residues. Trimming removed 4 bases at V and 4 bases at J, with 13 bases between. The V gene's germline CDR1 is SGHAT and CDR2 FQDESV (reference sequence). CDR3 loop: CASSYSTGVYGYTF. The CDR3 coding sequence is TGTGCCAGCAGCTACTCGACAGGCGTCTATGGCTACACCTTC. Full variable domain (missing parts from reference TRBV11-1 and TRBJ1-2): EAEVAQSPRYKITEKSQAVAFWCDPISGHATLYWYRQILGQGPELLVQFQDESVVDDSQLPKDRFSAERLKGVDSTLKIQPAELGDSAMYLCASSYSTGVYGYTFGSGTRLTVV.

This chain connects TRBV4-1 to TRBJ2-1; D not certain. The CDR3 is made up of 16 amino acids. The germline CDR1 and CDR2 sequences are MGHRA and YSYEKL. Trimming removed 2 bases at V and 0 bases at J, with 11 bases between. The CDR3 sequence is CASSQSRSSSYNEQFF. The CDR3 DNA reads as TGCGCCAGCAGCCAATCCCGGTCAAGCTCCTACAATGAGCAGTTCTTC.

This clonotype was counted only a few times. This chain uses TRBV10-2 with TRBJ2-5; a weak D match, TRBD1 (7 bases). The V end lost 4 bases, the J end lost 0 bases, and 12 bases lay between the germline ends. The germline V gene encodes CDR1 WSHSY and CDR2 SAAADI. The CDR3 sequence is 15 residues long. The CDR3 nucleotides are TGCGCCAGCAGTGGGGGGGACAGTTACCAAGAGACCCAGTACTTC. Protein: CASSGGDSYQETQYF.

This clonotype came up many times. This chain joins TRBV20-1 and TRBJ2-1; a weak D match, TRBD2 (6 bases). The V gene lost 0 bases and the J gene lost 8 bases, with 17 bases spanning the gap. Germline V CDR1 and CDR2: DFQATT, SNEGSKA (reference sequence). The CDR3 contains 15 residues. The CDR3 reads CSARDRGRGGDEQFF. CDR3 bases: TGCAGTGCTAGAGATCGGGGCCGGGGCGGGGATGAGCAGTTCTTC.

Only one count was recorded for this clonotype. The chain employs TRBV11-1 and TRBJ1-1, with D tentatively TRBD1 (5 bases). Trimming took off 5 bases at V and 3 bases at J, with 16 bases between the two ends. The CDR3 is 15 residues long. Per germline, CDR1 SGHAT and CDR2 FQDESV (reference sequence). For the CDR3, the DNA is TGTGCCAGCAGCCCCCCTAGGGGCGTAGACACTGAAGCTTTCTTT. Its translation: CASSPPRGVDTEAFF.

There are many counts of this clonotype. CDR3 nucleotide sequence: TGTGCCAGCAGCCTGGGACAGTTCCAAAACCCCTACAATGAGCAGTTCTTC. It encodes CASSLGQFQNPYNEQFF. The V call is TRBV3-1, the J call TRBJ2-1, with 7 bases matching TRBD1. J gave up 2 bases and V 4 bases, and 11 bases lay outside the gene matches. Germline V CDR1 and CDR2: LGHDT, YNNKEL (reference sequence). CDR3 size: 17 residues.

This clonotype has a count of ten or more. The rearrangement uses TRBV11-2 and TRBJ2-1, with D perhaps TRBD1 (6 bases). Deletions cut 7 bases from V and 0 bases from J, with 10 bases between. The length of the CDR3 is 14 residues. CDR1 and CDR2 from the germline V gene are SGHAT and FQNNGV. This CDR3 is CASKSDSSYNEQFF. CDR3 sequence (DNA): TGTGCCAGCAAGTCGGACAGCTCCTACAATGAGCAGTTCTTC. Combining the CDR3 with reference TRBV11-2 and TRBJ2-1 gives the whole variable domain EAGVAQSPRYKIIEKRQSVAFWCNPISGHATLYWYQQILGQGPKLLIQFQNNGVVDDSQLPKDRFSAERLKGVDSTLKIQPAKLEDSAVYLCASKSDSSYNEQFFGPGTRLTVL.

A few counts support this clonotype. The chain carries TRBV9 and TRBJ2-7; TRBD2 agrees at 9 bases. The V and J ends lost 3 bases and 4 bases, in that order; junction bases with no gene match: 11. CDR3 length: 16 residues. Germline V lookup: CDR1 SGDLS, CDR2 YYNGEE. DNA for the CDR3: TGTGCCAGCAGCGCCGAACCGGCTAGCGGGGATTACGAGCAGTACTTC. Translation gives CASSAEPASGDYEQYF.

About this clonotype itself: The CDR3 ends on some other residue instead of the conserved phenylalanine or tryptophan, so this is likely a read error. The V gene is TRBV3-1, the J gene TRBJ1-1; D remains ambiguous. V lost 0 bases, J lost 1 base, and 6 bases lay in between. The CDR3 covers 14 residues. Germline-derived CDR1 and CDR2 are LGHDT and YNNKEL (reference sequence). For the CDR3, the DNA is TGTGCCAGCAGCCAAGAATCCAGGAACACTGAAGCTTTCTTA. Amino acids: CASSQESRNTEAFL.

Many counts were recorded for this clonotype. V usage is TRBV28 and J usage is TRBJ2-5; either TRBD1 or TRBD2 may supply D (5 bases each). V was trimmed by 3 bases and J by 5 bases, leaving 19 bases between them. This CDR3 has 16 amino acids. The V gene's germline CDR1 is MDHEN and CDR2 SYDVKM. CDR3 amino acids: CASSFFRDRVRETQYF. The CDR3 nucleotides are TGTGCCAGCAGTTTTTTCCGGGACCGAGTTCGGGAGACCCAGTACTTC.

This clonotype was found many times. The rearrangement links TRBV20-1 to TRBJ2-7; 9 bases agree with TRBD2. This CDR3 spans 14 amino acids. The junction had 7 bases not matched to a gene; V was cut back by 4 bases and J by 3 bases. CDR1 and CDR2 (germline): DFQATT, SNEGSKA (reference sequence). This CDR3 is CSATGTSYGYEQYF. The CDR3 coding sequence is TGCAGTGCTACCGGGACTAGCTACGGCTACGAGCAGTACTTC.

This rearrangement joins TRBV4-3 to TRBJ1-2; D is undetermined. The length of the CDR3 is 13 residues. Germline V gene lookup returns CDR1 LGHNA and CDR2 YSLEER. The ends were cut back, 1 base at V and 4 bases at J, with 7 bases in the middle. The CDR3 here is CASSQGGFYGYTF. As DNA, the CDR3 is TGCGCCAGCAGCCAAGGAGGATTCTATGGCTACACCTTC.

This clonotype was recorded many times. V is TRBV5-1 and J is TRBJ2-1; D call uncertain. The V gene's germline CDR1 is SGHRS and CDR2 YFSETQ. The CDR3 totals 15 residues. V was cut by 1 base and J by 4 bases, with 12 bases left in between. The CDR3 nucleotides read TGCGCCAGCAGCTTGTCCGCAGGTGTGTACAATGAGCAGTTCTTC. Protein sequence: CASSLSAGVYNEQFF. Based on the CDR3 plus reference TRBV5-1 and TRBJ2-1, the full variable domain is KAGVTQTPRYLIKTRGQQVTLSCSPISGHRSVSWYQQTPGQGLQFLFEYFSETQRNKGNFPGRFSGRQFSNSRSEMNVSTLELGDSALYLCASSLSAGVYNEQFFGPGTRLTVL.

This clonotype was recorded many times. The CDR3 sequence is CSARGGADTEAFF. CDR3 nucleotide sequence: TGCAGTGCTAGAGGGGGGGCGGACACTGAAGCTTTCTTT. The V and J genes are TRBV20-1 and TRBJ1-1, with D maybe TRBD1 (6 bases). V was cut by 1 base and J by 3 bases, with 9 bases left in between. CDR3 length equals 13 residues. The germline gives CDR1 DFQATT, CDR2 SNEGSKA (reference sequence).

This clonotype has ten or more counts. J is TRBJ2-5 and V is TRBV5-1; 7 positions agree with TRBD2. Germline lookup yields CDR1 SGHRS and CDR2 YFSETQ. Trimming removed 0 bases from V and 3 bases from J; junction bases left unmatched: 5. CDR3 size: 15 residues. The CDR3 DNA follows: TGCGCCAGCAGCTTGGGCGGGACTAAAGAAGAGACCCAGTACTTC. This translates into CASSLGGTKEETQYF.